This TCR beta chain was captured by sequencing in a study of T cells after yellow fever vaccination. Points from the study as a whole: Researchers noted that a small share of clonotypes showed up in both CD4 and CD8 compartments. Post-booster reappearance was seen for most primary-vaccination clones (about 96% CD4, 80% to 90% CD8).

This clonotype was detected many times. Its antigen is unidentified. 5'RACE template switching produced TCR cDNA carrying a universal primer site and UMIs. Each CDR3 protein gets one entry after TCRdb re-called the 5' RACE reads with MiXCR. The sample carries 250,000 to 300,000 distinct CDR3 sequences, around 9.3% recorded once. The germline gives CDR1 MNHEY, CDR2 SVGEGT. Trimming at V came to 8 bases and at J to 5 bases, leaving 10 bases not matched to a gene. This CDR3 has 14 residues. The chain is built from TRBV6-2 or TRBV6-3 and TRBJ1-2; the match to TRBD1 covers 8 bases. The input for sequencing was CD4+ T cells sorted from PBMCs, taken 5 days after the yellow fever booster vaccination. This clonotype originated in a man between 18 and 29 years old who received the YFV17D yellow fever vaccine. This chain's CDR3 is CASVDRENGYGYTF. The CDR3 DNA sequence: TGTGCCAGCGTGGACAGGGAGAATGGTTATGGCTACACCTTC.